This T cell receptor (beta chain) was captured by sequencing in a study of PD-L1 blockade in urothelial cancer. The wider study: Blood samples contained a median about 150,000 T cells.

Findings and limits, study-wide: Clonality of blood TCR below the median before treatment predicted better survival.

Sequencing was performed with immunoSEQ multiplex PCR; in TCRdb, only in-frame clones are kept and a portion is missing. The sample shows approximately 18,000 clones, around 91% of them seen only once. This clone was detected only a few times. Antigen specificity is unknown. Time point indicated: pretreatment peripheral blood. This CDR3 has 14 amino acids. Germline CDR1 SEHNR, CDR2 FQNEAQ (reference sequence). Between the trimmed V and J ends, which lost 6 bases and 2 bases, there was a span of 10 bases. The chain carries TRBV7-9 and TRBJ2-2, with TRBD2 as a possible D gene (6 bases). The TCR comes from a man between 65 and 79 years old with urothelial cancer. Sample: PBMCs, taken around atezolizumab (anti-PD-L1) treatment. Written as DNA, the CDR3 is TGTGCCAGCAGGCGGACTATTAACACCGGGGAGCTGTTTTTT. Translated: CASRRTINTGELFF.